These 21 T cell receptor beta chains were all obtained from the same sample, sequenced in a study of blood T cell repertoires in COVID-19. Assay: immunoSEQ multiplex PCR; the TCRdb copy retains only in-frame clones and omits some. Of approximately 450,000 clones listed, about 89% are singletons. Material: peripheral blood. All receptors derive from a woman under 40 with acute or convalescent COVID-19.

Comments on this clone: Mismatch with germline at one junction end may stem from a read error. V is TRBV6-5 and J is TRBJ1-5; TRBD1 agrees at 8 bases. Germline lookup yields CDR1 MNHEY and CDR2 SVGAGI. CDR3 length: 15 residues. The CDR3 spells CASAGEQGGNQPQHF. For the CDR3, the DNA is TGTGCCAGCGCAGGAGAACAGGGGGGCAACCAGCCCCAGCATTTT.

The rearrangement uses TRBV2 and TRBJ2-5; 7 bases are shared with TRBD1. The ends lost 2 bases at V and 2 bases at J; junction bases unmatched: 5. Germline-derived CDR1 and CDR2 are SNHLY and FYNNEI. CDR3 length equals 15 residues. The CDR3 is CASSEPQGQQETQYF. Written as DNA, the CDR3 is TGTGCCAGCAGTGAACCGCAGGGACAGCAAGAGACCCAGTACTTC.

The rearrangement uses TRBV2 and TRBJ2-7, with D uncertain. This CDR3 region has 15 residues. CDR1 and CDR2 from the germline V gene are SNHLY and FYNNEI. The V end lost 0 bases, the J end lost 0 bases, and 9 bases lay between the germline ends. The CDR3 sequence is CASSEALRSSYEQYF. CDR3 DNA: TGTGCCAGCAGTGAAGCGCTTCGGAGCTCCTACGAGCAGTACTTC.

This rearrangement joins TRBV13 to TRBJ1-3, with TRBD1 matching over 12 bases. The CDR3 has 16 amino acids. The trim removed 3 bases at V and 4 bases at J, leaving 4 bases unmatched. In germline, CDR1 is PRHDT, CDR2 FYEKMQ (reference sequence). CDR3 amino acids: CASSFSGQGAGNTIYF. CDR3 nucleotide sequence: TGTGCCAGCAGCTTTTCGGGACAGGGGGCGGGAAACACCATATATTTT. Looking up the rest from reference TRBV13 and TRBJ1-3 gives the full variable domain: AAGVIQSPRHLIKEKRETATLKCYPIPRHDTVYWYQQGPGQDPQFLISFYEKMQSDKGSIPDRFSAQQFSDYHSELNMSSLELGDSALYFCASSFSGQGAGNTIYFGEGSWLTVV.

The rearrangement uses TRBV5-1 and TRBJ1-1, with a possible D match to TRBD1 (5 bases). Germline V lookup: CDR1 SGHRS, CDR2 YFSETQ. The CDR3 extends over 20 amino acids. Between the trimmed V and J ends, which lost 1 base and 1 base, there was a span of 26 bases. As DNA, the CDR3 is TGCGCCAGCAGCTTGTACCCAGGGACTAAAAGGCCTGAAAGGAACACTGAAGCTTTCTTT. Translating it yields CASSLYPGTKRPERNTEAFF.

The V and J genes are TRBV30 and TRBJ2-6, with 7 nucleotides matching TRBD1. V trimming: 4 bases; J trimming: 2 bases; junction bases outside the gene matches: 8. The length of the CDR3 is 16 residues. Germline values: CDR1 GTSNPN, CDR2 SVGIG (reference sequence). This chain's CDR3 is CAWTPTGQAGANVLTF. CDR3 sequence (DNA): TGTGCCTGGACCCCCACTGGACAGGCTGGGGCCAACGTCCTGACTTTC. Complete variable domain (other parts from reference TRBV30 and TRBJ2-6): SQTIHQWPATLVQPVGSPLSLECTVEGTSNPNLYWYRQAAGRGLQLLFYSVGIGQISSEVPQNLSASRPQDRQFILSSKKLLLSDSGFYLCAWTPTGQAGANVLTFGAGSRLTVL.

The chain has TRBV28 and TRBJ2-1; D is possibly TRBD1 (6 bases). The V gene lost 7 bases and the J gene lost 5 bases, with 15 bases spanning the gap. The CDR3 extends over 14 amino acids. CDR1 is MDHEN and CDR2 is SYDVKM in the germline V gene. The CDR3 DNA sequence: TGTGCCAGCACGGGGACACAAAAACACAATGAGCAGTTCTTC. It translates to CASTGTQKHNEQFF. The complete variable domain, with remaining parts taken from reference TRBV28 and TRBJ2-1, reads DVKVTQSSRYLVKRTGEKVFLECVQDMDHENMFWYRQDPGLGLRLIYFSYDVKMKEKGDIPEGYSVSREKKERFSLILESASTNQTSMYLCASTGTQKHNEQFFGPGTRLTVL.

This chain uses TRBV3-1 (or the pseudogene TRBV3-2) with TRBJ2-3; possible D gene TRBD1, 5 bases. Germline assignment: CDR1 LGHDT and CDR2 YNNKEL (reference sequence). The CDR3 spans 14 residues. V shed 3 bases and J shed 15 bases, with 22 bases lying between them. CDR3 in amino acids: CASSHSTGALLIYF. In nucleotides, the CDR3 is TGTGCCAGCAGCCACTCCACTGGGGCCCTTCTAATTTATTTT.

The CDR3 loop is CASSPTLAGGLFLTGELFF. As DNA, the CDR3 is TGTGCCAGCAGTCCTACACTAGCGGGGGGGCTTTTTCTCACCGGGGAGCTGTTTTTT. The chain combines TRBV27 with TRBJ2-2; 13 bases agree with TRBD2. The CDR3 loop spans 19 amino acids. Germline lookup yields CDR1 MNHEY and CDR2 SMNVEV (reference sequence). Trimming cost V 5 bases and J 4 bases; bases outside gene matches: 13.

The sample holds a few counts of this clone. The chain combines TRBV6-1 with TRBJ1-2, with D unresolved. The V end lost 0 bases, the J end lost 7 bases, and 18 bases lay between the germline ends. The CDR3 is 16 residues long. Germline CDR1 MNHNS, CDR2 SASEGT. CDR3 DNA sequence: TGTGCCAGCAGTGAAGCGCGCCCATTTTATCGCTCTGGCTACACCTTC. Amino acid sequence: CASSEARPFYRSGYTF.

This chain connects TRBV6-5 to TRBJ1-2; a possible D gene is TRBD1 (6 bases). V was trimmed by 5 bases and J by 4 bases, leaving 14 bases between them. Germline lookup yields CDR1 MNHEY and CDR2 SVGAGI. This CDR3 comprises 14 residues. The CDR3 nucleotides are TGTGCCAGCAGTCGGACAGATTCCTCCTATGGCTACACCTTC. Translating gives CASSRTDSSYGYTF.

The V call is TRBV24-1, the J call TRBJ2-1; no definite D call. The CDR3 is 12 residues long. V shed 3 bases and J shed 9 bases, with 8 bases lying between them. CDR1 is KGHDR and CDR2 is SFDVKD in the germline V gene. The CDR3 protein is CATSDGRVEQFF. The CDR3 coding sequence is TGTGCCACCAGTGATGGTAGAGTTGAGCAGTTCTTC.

The CDR3: CASSPPSGSYEQYF. The CDR3 region has the DNA TGTGCCAGCAGCCCACCTAGCGGATCCTACGAGCAGTACTTC. The V and J genes are TRBV11-2 and TRBJ2-7, with 7 bases aligning to TRBD2. Germline values: CDR1 SGHAT, CDR2 FQNNGV. The CDR3 extends over 14 amino acids. Trimming took 5 bases from V and 1 from J; bases not matched to a gene: 5.

V usage is TRBV12-5 and J usage is TRBJ2-5; 7 bases map to TRBD1. The CDR3 is 13 amino acids. CDR1 is LGHNT, CDR2 FRNRAP, per germline. Trimming at V came to 5 bases and at J to 7 bases, leaving 7 bases not matched to a gene. The CDR3 region has the DNA TGTGCTAGTGGTACGACAGGGTGGGGGACCCAGTACTTC. Encoded protein: CASGTTGWGTQYF.

The J gene is TRBJ2-3, the V gene TRBV5-6; 9 nucleotides agree with TRBD2. Germline V gene lookup returns CDR1 SGHDT and CDR2 YYEEEE. This CDR3 has 15 amino acids. Unmatched junction bases numbered 4, after V lost 4 bases and J lost 1 base. The DNA for the CDR3 is TGTGCCAGCAGCCGCGAGCGGGGGGGCACAGATACGCAGTATTTT. Translating gives CASSRERGGTDTQYF. The full variable domain, in which reference TRBV5-6 and TRBJ2-3 provide the parts outside the CDR3, is DAGVTQSPTHLIKTRGQQVTLRCSPKSGHDTVSWYQQALGQGPQFIFQYYEEEERQRGNFPDRFSGHQFPNYSSELNVNALLLGDSALYLCASSRERGGTDTQYFGPGTRLTVL.

V gene TRBV14 combines with J gene TRBJ1-4; 8 bases fit TRBD1. The CDR3 totals 17 residues. CDR1 SGHDN and CDR2 FVKESK come from the germline V gene. V shed 0 bases, J shed 5 bases, and the junction held 8 bases outside the gene matches. The CDR3 nucleotides are TGTGCCAGCAGCCAAGAGTGGGTAGGGACAGGAAATGAAAAACTGTTTTTT. This gives the protein CASSQEWVGTGNEKLFF.

V usage is TRBV30 and J usage is TRBJ2-3; a weak D match, TRBD1 (6 bases). V was trimmed by 1 base and J by 1 base, leaving 15 bases between them. The CDR3 is 16 residues long. Germline loops: CDR1 GTSNPN, CDR2 SVGIG (reference sequence). CDR3 sequence reads: CAWSGVGAVGTDTQYF. CDR3 DNA: TGTGCCTGGAGTGGTGTGGGGGCCGTCGGCACAGATACGCAGTATTTT. Together with reference TRBV30 and TRBJ2-3, the CDR3 gives the full variable domain: SQTIHQWPATLVQPVGSPLSLECTVEGTSNPNLYWYRQAAGRGLQLLFYSVGIGQISSEVPQNLSASRPQDRQFILSSKKLLLSDSGFYLCAWSGVGAVGTDTQYFGPGTRLTVL.

This clone was observed at least ten times. The chain uses TRBV28 and TRBJ1-4; TRBD1 matches 9 bases. This CDR3 comprises 14 residues. CDR1 MDHEN and CDR2 SYDVKM come from the germline V gene. After removal of 2 bases from V and 8 bases from J, the junction contained 3 bases not matched to a gene. The DNA of the CDR3 is TGTGCCAGCAGTTTACCACAGGGGGCGGAAAAACTGTTTTTT. Amino acids: CASSLPQGAEKLFF. Full variable domain (remainder filled in from reference TRBV28 and TRBJ1-4): DVKVTQSSRYLVKRTGEKVFLECVQDMDHENMFWYRQDPGLGLRLIYFSYDVKMKEKGDIPEGYSVSREKKERFSLILESASTNQTSMYLCASSLPQGAEKLFFGSGTQLSVL.

The chain couples TRBV2 to TRBJ2-5; a weak D match, TRBD1 (6 bases). Germline V lookup: CDR1 SNHLY, CDR2 FYNNEI. V lost 5 bases and J lost 2, with 12 bases in between. The CDR3 sequence is 14 residues long. The CDR3 coding sequence is TGTGCCAGCAGTACAAACAGGGCTCAAGAGACCCAGTACTTC. This encodes CASSTNRAQETQYF.

V and J are TRBV6-2 or TRBV6-3 and TRBJ1-1; D is possibly TRBD1 (5 bases). Germline CDR1 MNHEY, CDR2 SVGEGT. Trimming took 4 bases from V and 9 from J, leaving 9 bases between them. The CDR3 covers 11 residues. CDR3 in DNA: TGTGCCAGCAGTTCAGGGTTAAAAGCTTTCTTT. This encodes CASSSGLKAFF.

This clone was counted a single time. For the CDR3, the DNA is TGTGCCAGCAGTTCAGGGGGCGGCCCCTCTGGGGCCAACGTCCTGACTTTC. Its protein is CASSSGGGPSGANVLTF. The V and J genes are TRBV7-6 and TRBJ2-6, with 8 bases aligning to TRBD1. Germline assignment: CDR1 SGHVS and CDR2 FNYEAQ. Trimming cost V 6 bases and J 0 bases; bases outside gene matches: 7. CDR3 length: 17 amino acids.